This T cell receptor beta chain is drawn from a study of early stage breast cancer tumors. Findings and caveats of the study: Enriched TCRB sequences shared across patients were mostly commonly generated sequences.

In regard to this clone: The antigen is not known.

Clones were read by immunoSEQ multiplex PCR, and TCRdb kept only the in-frame ones, dropping some. The table shows about 69,000 clones, with approximately 80% occurring only once. The germline gives CDR1 SQVTM, CDR2 ANQGSEA. The germline V and J ends were trimmed by 7 bases and 0 bases, with 4 bases remaining between them. This CDR3 has 11 residues. The sequenced sample was blood. The receptor's source is a person in their forties with breast cancer. This chain uses TRBV29-1 with TRBJ1-3; the D is unclear. CDR3 sequence (DNA): TGCAGCGCCGGCTCTGGAAACACCATATATTTT. As protein: CSAGSGNTIYF.